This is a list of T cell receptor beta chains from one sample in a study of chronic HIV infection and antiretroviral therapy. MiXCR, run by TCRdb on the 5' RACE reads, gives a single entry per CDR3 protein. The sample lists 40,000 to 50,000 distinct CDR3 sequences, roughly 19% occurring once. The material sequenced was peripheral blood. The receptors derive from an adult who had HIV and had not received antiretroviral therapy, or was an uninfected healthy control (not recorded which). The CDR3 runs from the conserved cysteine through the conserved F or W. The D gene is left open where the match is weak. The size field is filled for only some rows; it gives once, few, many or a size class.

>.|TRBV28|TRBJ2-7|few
CASSFAAGRGYF
TGTGCCAGCAGTTTCGCCGCGGGGCGGGGGTACTTC
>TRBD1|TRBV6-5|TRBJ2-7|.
CASRPTGGLSYEQYF
TGTGCCAGCAGACCCACAGGGGGTCTATCCTACGAGCAGTACTTC
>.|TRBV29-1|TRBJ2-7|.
CSVGDYEQYF
TGCAGCGTTGGAGACTACGAGCAGTACTTC
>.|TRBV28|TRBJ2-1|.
CASSLRDEQFF
TGTGCCAGCAGTTTAAGGGATGAGCAGTTCTTC
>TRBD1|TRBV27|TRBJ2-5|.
CASSRTGKTQYF
TGTGCCAGCAGTCGGACAGGGAAGACCCAGTACTTC
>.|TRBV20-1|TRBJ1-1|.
CSATVNTEAFF
TGCAGTGCTACCGTGAACACTGAAGCTTTCTTT
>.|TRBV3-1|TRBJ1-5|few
CASSQDTTARPQHF
TGTGCCAGCAGCCAAGATACCACGGCCCGGCCCCAGCATTTT
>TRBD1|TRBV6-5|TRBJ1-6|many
CASSYRDRDYSPLHF
TGTGCCAGCAGCTACCGGGACAGGGACTATTCACCCCTCCACTTT
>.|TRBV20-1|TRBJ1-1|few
CSARARGGVGAFF
TGCAGTGCTAGAGCCCGGGGGGGAGTTGGAGCTTTCTTT
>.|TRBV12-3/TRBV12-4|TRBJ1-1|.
CASSNTEYTEAFF
TGTGCCAGCAGTAACACAGAATACACTGAAGCTTTCTTT
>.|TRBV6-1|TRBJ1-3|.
CASSDDVYGKNRPSGNTIYF
TGTGCCAGCAGTGACGACGTTTACGGTAAAAATCGACCGTCTGGAAACACCATATATTTT
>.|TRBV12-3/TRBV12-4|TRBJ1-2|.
CASSIQGGYTF
TGTGCCAGCAGTATTCAGGGTGGCTACACCTTC
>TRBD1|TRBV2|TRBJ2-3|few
CASSVPRGLDTDTQYF
TGTGCCAGCAGCGTCCCCAGGGGGCTTGACACAGATACGCAGTATTTT
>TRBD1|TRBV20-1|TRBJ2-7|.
CSAARTGTYEQYF
TGCAGTGCAGCCCGGACAGGGACCTACGAGCAGTACTTC
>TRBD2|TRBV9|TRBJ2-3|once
CASSHRTSGRTDTQYF
TGTGCCAGCAGCCACCGGACTAGCGGGAGGACGGATACGCAGTATTTT
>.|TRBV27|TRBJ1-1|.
CASSFGGLGTEAFF
TGTGCCAGCAGTTTTGGAGGGTTGGGCACTGAAGCTTTCTTT
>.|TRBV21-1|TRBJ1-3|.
CASSTPGQGGHTIYF
TGTGCCAGCAGCACACCGGGACAGGGAGGACACACCATATATTTT
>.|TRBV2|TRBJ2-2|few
CASSAGQVANTGELFF
TGTGCCAGCAGCGCCGGCCAAGTCGCGAACACCGGGGAGCTGTTTTTT
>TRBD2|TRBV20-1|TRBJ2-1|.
CSAQREAIYNEQFF
TGCAGTGCTCAGCGGGAGGCCATTTACAATGAGCAGTTCTTC
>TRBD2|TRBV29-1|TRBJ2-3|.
CSVAVREGRDTQYF
TGCAGCGTTGCAGTGCGGGAGGGAAGAGATACGCAGTATTTT
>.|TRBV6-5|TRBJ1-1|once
CASNYLPETGTEAFF
TGTGCCAGCAACTACTTGCCAGAGACGGGAACTGAAGCTTTCTTT
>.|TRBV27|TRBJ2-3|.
CASSHYQGESAADTQYF
TGTGCCAGCAGTCACTACCAAGGGGAGTCCGCAGCAGATACGCAGTATTTT
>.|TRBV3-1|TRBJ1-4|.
CASSQEMGRTNEKLFF
TGTGCCAGCAGCCAAGAAATGGGACGGACTAATGAAAAACTGTTTTTT
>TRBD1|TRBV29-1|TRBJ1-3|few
CSVEGGGHGNTIYF
TGCAGCGTTGAAGGAGGGGGCCATGGAAACACCATATATTTT
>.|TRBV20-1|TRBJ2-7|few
CSAHNTYEQYF
TGCAGTGCACATAATACCTACGAGCAGTACTTC
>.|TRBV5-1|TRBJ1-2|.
CASTGDYGYTF
TGCGCCAGCACCGGGGACTATGGCTACACCTTC
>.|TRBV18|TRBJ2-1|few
CASSPTGSGEQFF
TGTGCCAGCTCACCCACTGGGTCCGGTGAGCAGTTCTTC
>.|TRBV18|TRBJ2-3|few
CASSRGGGADTQYF
TGTGCCAGCTCGCGAGGGGGAGGAGCAGATACGCAGTATTTT
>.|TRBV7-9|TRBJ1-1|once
CASKGNTEAFF
TGTGCCAGCAAGGGGAACACTGAAGCTTTCTTT
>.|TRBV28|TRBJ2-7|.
CASSSPPQGPTYEQYF
TGTGCCAGCAGTTCCCCTCCACAGGGCCCAACCTACGAGCAGTACTTC
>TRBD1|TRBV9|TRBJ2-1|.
CASSVDSGTAVYNEQFF
TGTGCCAGCAGCGTAGATTCCGGGACAGCAGTATACAATGAGCAGTTCTTC
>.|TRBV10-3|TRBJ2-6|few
CAISERQSGANVLTF
TGTGCCATCAGTGAGCGGCAGTCTGGGGCCAACGTCCTGACTTTC
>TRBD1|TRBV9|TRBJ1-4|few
CASSVTGTNEKLFF
TGTGCCAGCAGCGTGACAGGGACTAATGAAAAACTGTTTTTT
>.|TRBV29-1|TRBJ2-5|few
CSVGPGETQYF
TGCAGCGTGGGGCCCGGGGAGACCCAGTACTTC
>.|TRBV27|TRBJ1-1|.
CASSSRQSPMNTEAFF
TGTGCCAGCAGTTCTAGGCAGTCCCCCATGAACACTGAAGCTTTCTTT
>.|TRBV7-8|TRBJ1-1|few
CASSRDRLNTEAFF
TGTGCCAGCAGCCGCGACAGACTGAACACTGAAGCTTTCTTT
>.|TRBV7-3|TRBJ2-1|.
CASSLGVEQFF
TGTGCCAGCAGCTTAGGGGTCGAGCAGTTCTTC